This T cell receptor beta chain was documented in a study of blood T cell repertoires in COVID-19. Using immunoSEQ multiplex PCR, the repertoire was profiled, and TCRdb retains in-frame clones only, with some absent. The sample lists about 120,000 clones, around 87% occurring once. The germline V gene encodes CDR1 MNHEY and CDR2 SVGAGI. V was clipped by 7 bases and J by 7 bases; unmatched bases: 12. The CDR3 is made up of 15 amino acids. The sequenced sample consisted of peripheral blood. The chain uses TRBV6-5 and TRBJ1-5, with 8 bases lining up with TRBD1. This TCR derives from a woman in her 70s with acute or convalescent COVID-19. CDR3 region: CASTSRDRISQPQHF. The CDR3 DNA reads as TGTGCCAGCACTAGCCGGGACAGGATCAGCCAGCCCCAGCATTTT.